The 27 T cell receptor beta chains reported below all come from one sample, sequenced in a study of T cells in Graves' hyperthyroidism and ophthalmopathy. RNA transcripts served as the template for amplifying TCR beta CDR3 regions. HTBI primers drove first-round RT-PCR of the TCR CDR3. TCRdb reanalysed the multiplex PCR reads using MiXCR and keeps one entry per CDR3 protein. The sample has approximately 570,000 distinct CDR3 sequences, about 20% seen once. Material: blood. These receptors all come from a man in his forties with Graves' ophthalmopathy.

V gene TRBV18 combines with J gene TRBJ2-7; the D gene could be TRBD1 or TRBD2 (5 bases each). The CDR3 is made up of 17 amino acids. CDR1 and CDR2 from the germline V gene are KGHSH and LQKENI. V lost 1 base to trimming and J lost 3 bases, with 19 bases between them. The CDR3 region is CASSPLTGTTNVYEQYF. The DNA of the CDR3 is TGTGCCAGCTCACCACTAACCGGGACGACAAACGTCTACGAGCAGTACTTC.

This clonotype was counted at least ten times. V usage is TRBV11-2 and J usage is TRBJ2-1; the match to TRBD2 covers 7 bases. V gave up 4 bases and J gave up 5 bases; unmatched junction bases: 8. The CDR3 runs 15 residues. Germline CDR1 and CDR2: SGHAT and FQNNGV. The CDR3 DNA follows: TGTGCCAGCAGCTCAGAGCCTAGCGGAAACAATGAGCAGTTCTTC. Protein product: CASSSEPSGNNEQFF.

This chain connects TRBV5-4 to TRBJ2-1; a weak D match, TRBD2 (7 bases). This CDR3 contains 15 residues. Trimming left V 0 bases short and J 9 bases short, with 16 bases between. Looked up from germline, CDR1 is SGHNT and CDR2 is YYREEE (reference sequence). In DNA form, the CDR3 reads TGTGCCAGCAGCTTGGCCGGGGGGCCAAAGGGTGAGCAGTTCTTC. Translating it yields CASSLAGGPKGEQFF.

This clonotype showed up many times. The chain recombines TRBV12-3 or TRBV12-4 with TRBJ2-1, with 9 nucleotides matching TRBD2. The CDR3 runs to 15 residues. Trimming removed 6 bases from V and 3 bases from J; junction bases left unmatched: 6. The CDR3 DNA sequence: TGTGCCAGCAGGGCTAGCGGGATCGTCTACAATGAGCAGTTCTTC. It encodes CASRASGIVYNEQFF.

This clonotype occurred many times. This chain uses TRBV2 with TRBJ2-4; 7 bases agree with TRBD1. Germline assignment: CDR1 SNHLY and CDR2 FYNNEI. There are 12 residues in the CDR3. Trimming took 5 bases from V and 10 from J; bases not matched to a gene: 5. CDR3 residues: CASSNRGDIQYF. CDR3 coding DNA: TGTGCCAGCAGTAACAGGGGTGATATTCAGTACTTC.

The CDR3 here is CASSLGGTPNTAFF. CDR3 sequence (DNA): TGTGCCAGCAGTTTAGGAGGGACACCTAATACGGCTTTCTTT. V and J are TRBV12-3 or TRBV12-4 and TRBJ1-1, with D tentatively TRBD1 (6 bases). The length of the CDR3 is 14 residues. The V end was cut by 1 base, the J end by 11 bases, with 17 bases between.

This clonotype was counted ten times or more. This chain uses TRBV27 with TRBJ2-1; 10 bases agree with TRBD2. With 3 bases clipped from V and 6 bases from J, the junction kept 8 bases outside the gene matches. The CDR3 loop spans 16 amino acids. Germline V gene lookup returns CDR1 MNHEY and CDR2 SMNVEV (reference sequence). CDR3 in amino acids: CASSFSLAGESNEQFF. The CDR3 DNA is TGTGCCAGCAGTTTCTCCCTAGCGGGAGAAAGCAATGAGCAGTTCTTC.

The chain couples TRBV10-3 to TRBJ1-2; D call uncertain. The CDR3 extends over 13 amino acids. Germline values: CDR1 ENHRY, CDR2 SYGVKD. V was clipped by 5 bases and J by 11 bases, with 18 bases between them. DNA for the CDR3: TGTGCCATCAGTTTGGGATTGGAAGCGGGATACACCTTC. Translated: CAISLGLEAGYTF.

V gene TRBV12-3 or TRBV12-4 combines with J gene TRBJ1-1, with TRBD1 as a possible D gene (6 bases). This CDR3 contains 14 residues. Deletions cut 5 bases from V and 4 bases from J, with 14 bases between. CDR3 loop: CASSPAEGGTEAFF. CDR3 coding DNA: TGTGCCAGCAGTCCCGCGGAAGGGGGCACTGAAGCTTTCTTT.

This clonotype came up many times. The V gene is TRBV12-3 or TRBV12-4, the J gene TRBJ2-3, with 10 bases matching TRBD2. The CDR3 is 15 residues long. In nucleotides, the CDR3 is TGTGCAGCAGCGTCAAGCGGGGGGGATAAAGATACGCAGTATTTT. This translates into CAAASSGGDKDTQYF.

CDR3 amino acids: CASSETGTQANYGYTF. CDR3 sequence (DNA): TGTGCCAGTAGTGAGACAGGGACTCAAGCTAACTATGGCTACACCTTC. This chain joins TRBV19 and TRBJ1-2; 7 nucleotides match TRBD1. After removal of 5 bases from V and 0 bases from J, the junction contained 9 bases not matched to a gene. Germline values: CDR1 LNHDA, CDR2 SQIVND (reference sequence). There are 16 residues in the CDR3.

This clonotype was seen a handful of times. The rearrangement links TRBV12-3 or TRBV12-4 to TRBJ2-1; D unresolved. This CDR3 is 13 amino acids long. Trimming pared 1 base from V and 10 bases from J, leaving 11 bases between. CDR3 DNA: TGTGCCAGCAGTTTAGAAGGGCCTTGGGAGCAGTTCTTC. This sequence encodes CASSLEGPWEQFF.

This clonotype has a handful of counts. This chain uses TRBV7-9 with TRBJ1-3, with TRBD1 identical over 8 bases. Germline loops: CDR1 SEHNR, CDR2 FQNEAQ (reference sequence). This CDR3 spans 16 amino acids. V was pared by 4 bases and J by 0 bases, with 5 bases of the junction left unmatched. CDR3: CASSSAQGASGNTIYF. In DNA form, the CDR3 reads TGTGCCAGCAGCTCAGCCCAGGGGGCCTCTGGAAACACCATATATTTT.

This clonotype was counted many times. This rearrangement joins TRBV2 to TRBJ2-5; 11 nucleotides agree with TRBD2. Germline V gives CDR1 SNHLY, CDR2 FYNNEI. The CDR3 loop spans 15 amino acids. Trimming removed 6 bases from V and 2 bases from J; junction bases left unmatched: 5. In nucleotides, the CDR3 is TGTGCCAGCAGGACCGGGACTAGCGGACAAGAGACCCAGTACTTC. Its translation is CASRTGTSGQETQYF.

V is TRBV7-9 and J is TRBJ2-1; TRBD2 is a possible D gene (5 bases). The CDR3 is 15 amino acids. The germline CDR1 and CDR2 sequences are SEHNR and FQNEAQ (reference sequence). The ends were cut back, 1 base at V and 6 bases at J, with 13 bases in the middle. CDR3 DNA sequence: TGTGCCAGCAGCTTAGGAGCGGTATTGTCCAATGAGCAGTTCTTC. Translation: CASSLGAVLSNEQFF.

The chain's CDR3 is CASSPPRAAYNEQFF. In DNA, the CDR3 is TGTGCCAGCAGCCCCCCGAGGGCCGCCTACAATGAGCAGTTCTTC. V and J are TRBV14 and TRBJ2-1, with D perhaps TRBD2 (5 bases). The CDR3 is 15 residues long. Germline V gives CDR1 SGHDN, CDR2 FVKESK. The ends were cut back, 4 bases at V and 2 bases at J, with 12 bases in the middle.

The chain's CDR3 is CASSYSRGAAYEQYF. Written as DNA, the CDR3 is TGTGCCAGCAGTTACTCGAGAGGGGCGGCCTACGAGCAGTACTTC. This sequence joins TRBV6-6 and TRBJ2-7; possibly TRBD1 or TRBD2 for D (5 bases each). Germline CDR1 and CDR2: MNHNY and SVGAGI (reference sequence). Trimming cost V 0 bases and J 2 bases, with 11 bases left between them. This CDR3 is built from 15 residues.

This chain links TRBV6-1 with TRBJ1-5; D remains ambiguous. V was clipped by 4 bases and J by 6 bases, with 13 bases between them. Germline-derived CDR1 and CDR2 are MNHNS and SASEGT. The CDR3 extends over 14 amino acids. Here the CDR3 reads CASSAGSSGQPQHF. CDR3 nucleotides: TGTGCCAGCAGTGCCGGATCTTCGGGTCAGCCCCAGCATTTT.

This clonotype was picked up one time. The chain uses TRBV20-1 and TRBJ2-7, with 7 bases matching TRBD1. With 3 bases clipped from V and 5 bases from J, the junction kept 7 bases outside the gene matches. The CDR3 runs to 13 residues. CDR1 is DFQATT and CDR2 is SNEGSKA in the germline V gene (reference sequence). CDR3 region: CSASLGGKNEQYF. CDR3 bases: TGCAGTGCTAGTTTAGGGGGCAAGAACGAGCAGTACTTC.

This clonotype turned up a few times. The chain combines TRBV5-1 with TRBJ2-2; TRBD2 might be the D (7 bases). Germline assignment: CDR1 SGHRS and CDR2 YFSETQ. This CDR3 spans 15 amino acids. V was cut by 0 bases and J by 7 bases, with 13 bases left in between. The CDR3 protein is CASSLAAGAYGELFF. For the CDR3, the DNA is TGCGCCAGCAGCTTGGCCGCGGGGGCGTACGGGGAGCTGTTTTTT.

The sample holds many counts of this clonotype. The chain employs TRBV7-9 and TRBJ2-2, with D possibly being TRBD2 (5 bases). CDR3 length: 12 residues. The V end was cut by 7 bases, the J end by 4 bases, with 7 bases between. Germline CDR1 and CDR2: SEHNR and FQNEAQ (reference sequence). The CDR3 spells CASTRGTGELFF. Written as DNA, the CDR3 is TGTGCCAGCACTCGGGGCACCGGGGAGCTGTTTTTT.

This chain uses TRBV7-9 with TRBJ2-5, with 8 nucleotides matching TRBD1. CDR3 length: 13 amino acids. Germline V gene data show CDR1 as SEHNR and CDR2 as FQNEAQ (reference sequence). Germline trimming cut 6 bases from V and 2 bases from J; bases unmatched to any gene: 2. Here the CDR3 DNA reads TGTGCCAGCAGTGGACAGGGACAAGAGACCCAGTACTTC. It yields the protein CASSGQGQETQYF.

The chain is built from TRBV19 and TRBJ2-1; the match to TRBD2 covers 11 bases. The germline V gene has CDR1 LNHDA and CDR2 SQIVND (reference sequence). V lost 7 bases, J lost 0 bases, and 8 bases stayed unmatched. The CDR3 covers 17 residues. CDR3 nucleotide sequence: TGTGCCAGTAAGGCTAGCGGGGGGTCGCGCTCCTACAATGAGCAGTTCTTC. Translating it yields CASKASGGSRSYNEQFF.

This clonotype was counted at least ten times. The chain has TRBV5-1 and TRBJ1-2; a weak D match, TRBD1 (5 bases). The V gene lost 0 bases and the J gene lost 6 bases, with 9 bases spanning the gap. The length of the CDR3 is 13 residues. Per germline, CDR1 SGHRS and CDR2 YFSETQ. The CDR3 region is CASSLDRFDGYTF. The CDR3 nucleotides read TGCGCCAGCAGCTTGGACAGGTTTGATGGCTACACCTTC.

The V call is TRBV9, the J call TRBJ2-1; D might be TRBD2 (6 bases). With 3 bases removed from V and 0 bases from J, the gap between germline ends came to 10 bases. This CDR3 is built from 15 residues. Germline V gives CDR1 SGDLS, CDR2 YYNGEE. This CDR3 reads CASSAGLRSYNEQFF. The CDR3, as DNA: TGTGCCAGCAGCGCGGGACTCCGCTCCTACAATGAGCAGTTCTTC.

This clonotype was counted a few times. The chain employs TRBV27 and TRBJ2-3; D might be TRBD1 or TRBD2, each matching 5 bases. The CDR3 is 11 amino acids. The ends were cut back, 6 bases at V and 14 bases at J, with 15 bases in the middle. The germline V gene encodes CDR1 MNHEY and CDR2 SMNVEV (reference sequence). The DNA of the CDR3 is TGTGCCAGCAGCTATTCGGGACGCGTGTATTTT. Encoded protein: CASSYSGRVYF.

This clonotype was detected only a few times. The chain joins TRBV6-6 to TRBJ2-2; D not resolved. In germline, CDR1 is MNHNY, CDR2 SVGAGI (reference sequence). Trimming shortened V by 2 bases and J by 7 bases, and 8 bases separated the two germline ends. The CDR3 loop spans 13 amino acids. The CDR3 DNA reads TGTGCCAGCAGTTACGAACACTTCGGGGAGCTGTTTTTT. Translating gives CASSYEHFGELFF.